This T cell receptor (beta chain) appears in the sequencing data of a study of blood T cell repertoires in COVID-19. Study-level background: Acute and convalescent COVID-19 specimens originated in the United States, Italy and Spain. From T cells, B-cell-depleted T cells, or PBMCs came the material, which was cDNA or gDNA.

Grouping used clinical history reported by participants in a survey and questionnaire. All exposed participants met a person with COVID-19 within 2 weeks before entering the study. CDR3 length: 14 residues. The germline V gene has CDR1 MDHEN and CDR2 SYDVKM. V was pared by 5 bases and J by 7 bases, with 17 bases between. Sequencing was performed with immunoSEQ multiplex PCR; in TCRdb, only in-frame clones are kept and a portion is missing. The sample yields 200,000 to 300,000 clones, around four fifths seen once. The chain links TRBV28 to TRBJ1-2, with a tentative D call TRBD1 (6 bases). The receptor was isolated from a middle-aged woman who had been exposed to COVID-19. The specimen was PBMCs or T cells enriched from blood (not recorded which). CDR3 in DNA: TGTGCCAGCAGTACGCGTCGGGGGGCGGGTGGCTACACCTTC. It specifies CASSTRRGAGGYTF.